These T cell receptor beta chains were read from a single sample in a study of PD-L1 blockade in urothelial cancer. The table came from immunoSEQ multiplex PCR; TCRdb's copy has only in-frame clones and leaves some out. The table lists fewer than 85,000 clones, roughly 84% of them singletons. The sample here was PBMCs, taken around atezolizumab (anti-PD-L1) treatment. The receptors originated from a woman in her 70s with urothelial cancer. Each CDR3 is given with its conserved first and last residue. Each record gives: clone size, D gene, J gene, V gene, CDR3 DNA, CDR3 protein. The D gene is left open where the match is weak. A row's size may be missing; if present it is once, few, many or a size class.

abundance: NA
d_gene: TRBD2
j_gene: TRBJ2-1
v_gene: TRBV7-9
CDR3nt: TGTGCCAGCAGCTTAGCGGCGGGGGTCTTCAATGAGCAGTTCTTC
CDR3aa: CASSLAAGVFNEQFF

abundance: NA
d_gene: NA
j_gene: TRBJ1-1
v_gene: TRBV19
CDR3nt: TGTGCCAGTAGTCCTCGTCGAGGGGGTTGGACTGAAGCTTTCTTT
CDR3aa: CASSPRRGGWTEAFF

abundance: NA
d_gene: NA
j_gene: TRBJ2-7
v_gene: TRBV7-6
CDR3nt: TGTGCCAGCAGCTTGCAGGGGGCTGGAGGGAGGGGTGAGCAGTACTTC
CDR3aa: CASSLQGAGGRGEQYF

abundance: NA
d_gene: TRBD1
j_gene: TRBJ2-3
v_gene: TRBV4-1
CDR3nt: TGCGCCAGCAGCCAAGCCAGCGGACAGGGTTCTCCCTCTAGCACAGATACGCAGTATTTT
CDR3aa: CASSQASGQGSPSSTDTQYF

abundance: NA
d_gene: NA
j_gene: TRBJ1-2
v_gene: TRBV5-1
CDR3nt: TGCGCCAGCAGCTTGGGCCCTACAGTGAACCCTCCTAACTATGGCTACACCTTC
CDR3aa: CASSLGPTVNPPNYGYTF

abundance: once
d_gene: NA
j_gene: TRBJ1-1
v_gene: TRBV7-6
CDR3nt: TGTGCCAGCAGACAGACAGGGAACACTGAAGCTTTCTTT
CDR3aa: CASRQTGNTEAFF

abundance: once
d_gene: NA
j_gene: TRBJ1-1
v_gene: TRBV2
CDR3nt: TGTGCCAGCAGTGCAGCCCAGAACACTGAAGCTTTCTTT
CDR3aa: CASSAAQNTEAFF

abundance: NA
d_gene: TRBD1
j_gene: TRBJ2-5
v_gene: TRBV5-1
CDR3nt: TGCGCCAGCAGCTCGACAGGGGACGGAGAGACCCAGTACTTC
CDR3aa: CASSSTGDGETQYF

abundance: NA
d_gene: TRBD2
j_gene: TRBJ2-1
v_gene: TRBV9
CDR3nt: TGTGCCAGCAGCGCCACTAGCGGGGGGGACTATGAGCAGTTCTTC
CDR3aa: CASSATSGGDYEQFF

abundance: NA
d_gene: TRBD1
j_gene: TRBJ2-3
v_gene: TRBV15
CDR3nt: TGTGCCACCAGCAGGGACAGGGTCTCAGATACGCAGTATTTT
CDR3aa: CATSRDRVSDTQYF

abundance: NA
d_gene: NA
j_gene: TRBJ2-7
v_gene: TRBV6-6
CDR3nt: TGTGCCAGCAGTGGGGGCCTGACAAGTAGCTCCTACGAGCAGTACTTC
CDR3aa: CASSGGLTSSSYEQYF

abundance: NA
d_gene: TRBD2
j_gene: TRBJ2-3
v_gene: TRBV30
CDR3nt: TGTGCCTGGAGTGGTCTAGCGGGGAACACAGATACGCAGTATTTT
CDR3aa: CAWSGLAGNTDTQYF

abundance: few
d_gene: NA
j_gene: TRBJ1-4
v_gene: TRBV5-1
CDR3nt: TGCGCCAGCGGACAAACAGGGAATAATGAAAAACTGTTTTTT
CDR3aa: CASGQTGNNEKLFF

abundance: NA
d_gene: NA
j_gene: TRBJ2-1
v_gene: TRBV6-5
CDR3nt: TGTGCCAGCAGTAACCGGGACATACTATACAATGAGCAGTTCTTC
CDR3aa: CASSNRDILYNEQFF

abundance: NA
d_gene: NA
j_gene: TRBJ2-3
v_gene: TRBV5-1
CDR3nt: TGCGCCAGCAGCATGACAGAGAAGACGCAGTATTTT
CDR3aa: CASSMTEKTQYF

abundance: NA
d_gene: TRBD2
j_gene: TRBJ2-1
v_gene: TRBV7-8
CDR3nt: TGTGCCAGCAGCTTAGGGTACCGGGGGGGGTCCCACAATGAGCAGTTCTTC
CDR3aa: CASSLGYRGGSHNEQFF

abundance: NA
d_gene: TRBD1
j_gene: TRBJ1-1
v_gene: TRBV7-6
CDR3nt: TGTGCCAGCAGCATTAACTCCGGGACAGGGATGAGAGCTGAAGCTTTCTTT
CDR3aa: CASSINSGTGMRAEAFF

abundance: many
d_gene: NA
j_gene: TRBJ1-2
v_gene: TRBV27
CDR3nt: TGTGCCAGCAGTCAAAACCGGGACTCCGGAGTTTTTGGCTACACCTTC
CDR3aa: CASSQNRDSGVFGYTF

abundance: NA
d_gene: NA
j_gene: TRBJ1-1
v_gene: TRBV7-9
CDR3nt: TGTGCCAGCAGCCGGGGACACCCGAACACTGAAGCTTTCTTT
CDR3aa: CASSRGHPNTEAFF

abundance: NA
d_gene: NA
j_gene: TRBJ1-5
v_gene: TRBV10-3
CDR3nt: TGTGCCATCAGTGAGCAAAAGACAAATAGCAATCAGCCCCAGCATTTT
CDR3aa: CAISEQKTNSNQPQHF

abundance: NA
d_gene: NA
j_gene: TRBJ2-7
v_gene: TRBV7-9
CDR3nt: TGTGCCAGCAGCTCCGTTAACTACGAGCAGTACTTC
CDR3aa: CASSSVNYEQYF

abundance: NA
d_gene: TRBD1
j_gene: TRBJ1-5
v_gene: TRBV5-6
CDR3nt: TGTGCCAGCAGCTTGGCCGGGGGGACAGGGGGGTCTCAGCCCCAGCATTTT
CDR3aa: CASSLAGGTGGSQPQHF

abundance: NA
d_gene: TRBD2
j_gene: TRBJ2-7
v_gene: TRBV5-6
CDR3nt: TGTGCCAGCAGCCTTCTAGCGGGGATTTACGAGCAGTACTTC
CDR3aa: CASSLLAGIYEQYF

abundance: few
d_gene: NA
j_gene: TRBJ2-1
v_gene: TRBV5-1
CDR3nt: TGCGCCAGCAGCTTGGAAGGCACAGGCCCCTACAATGAGCAGTTCTTC
CDR3aa: CASSLEGTGPYNEQFF

abundance: NA
d_gene: TRBD2
j_gene: TRBJ2-3
v_gene: TRBV11-3
CDR3nt: TGTGCCAGCAGCCCCGGACTAGCAGATACGCAGTATTTT
CDR3aa: CASSPGLADTQYF

abundance: NA
d_gene: NA
j_gene: TRBJ1-2
v_gene: TRBV15
CDR3nt: TGTGCCACCAGCAGAGAGCAGGCAGGGTACTATGGCTACACCTTC
CDR3aa: CATSREQAGYYGYTF

abundance: once
d_gene: TRBD1
j_gene: TRBJ1-1
v_gene: TRBV28
CDR3nt: TGTGCCAGCAGTTTGACAGGGTCCAGAACTGAAGCTTTCTTT
CDR3aa: CASSLTGSRTEAFF

abundance: NA
d_gene: NA
j_gene: TRBJ1-2
v_gene: TRBV6-5
CDR3nt: TGTGCCAGCAGGAGGGGGTCGGGCTACACCTTC
CDR3aa: CASRRGSGYTF

abundance: once
d_gene: NA
j_gene: TRBJ2-1
v_gene: TRBV5-1
CDR3nt: TGCGCCACAACGGGGGGTGGGGGCTTGCCCAGCTCCTACAATGAGCAGTTCTTC
CDR3aa: CATTGGGGLPSSYNEQFF

abundance: NA
d_gene: NA
j_gene: TRBJ2-6
v_gene: TRBV7-8
CDR3nt: TGTGCCAGCAGCTTAGGGCCAGGGGTGAGCTCTGGGGCCAACGTCCTGACTTTC
CDR3aa: CASSLGPGVSSGANVLTF

abundance: NA
d_gene: NA
j_gene: TRBJ1-5
v_gene: TRBV6-1
CDR3nt: TGTGCCAGCAACCTTCAGGGAAATCAGCCCCAGCATTTT
CDR3aa: CASNLQGNQPQHF

abundance: NA
d_gene: NA
j_gene: TRBJ2-2
v_gene: TRBV7-9
CDR3nt: TGTGCCAGCAGCTTAGGGACAGTCAACGCGAACACCGGGGAGCTGTTTTTT
CDR3aa: CASSLGTVNANTGELFF

abundance: NA
d_gene: TRBD1
j_gene: TRBJ1-1
v_gene: TRBV5-5
CDR3nt: TGTGCCAGCATCAAAGGACAGGGATGGAACACTGAAGCTTTCTTT
CDR3aa: CASIKGQGWNTEAFF

abundance: NA
d_gene: TRBD1
j_gene: TRBJ2-7
v_gene: TRBV28
CDR3nt: TGTGCCAGCGGCGCTTCTGTGACAGGGGCCTACGAGCAGTACTTC
CDR3aa: CASGASVTGAYEQYF

abundance: NA
d_gene: TRBD1
j_gene: TRBJ2-7
v_gene: TRBV5-1
CDR3nt: TGCGCCAGCAGCTCTCCGGGACAGGGAACCTACGAGCAGTACTTC
CDR3aa: CASSSPGQGTYEQYF

abundance: few
d_gene: NA
j_gene: TRBJ1-2
v_gene: TRBV5-1
CDR3nt: TGCGCCAGCAGCTCCGGGACACCACCTACCTATGGCTACACCTTC
CDR3aa: CASSSGTPPTYGYTF

abundance: NA
d_gene: NA
j_gene: TRBJ2-3
v_gene: TRBV6-6
CDR3nt: TGTGCCAGCGGTCTAGCGTTCGCAGATACGCAGTATTTT
CDR3aa: CASGLAFADTQYF

abundance: NA
d_gene: NA
j_gene: TRBJ1-4
v_gene: TRBV11-2
CDR3nt: TGTGCCAGCAGCTTAGTAGTAGGGCGGAGGGAAAAACTGTTTTTT
CDR3aa: CASSLVVGRREKLFF

abundance: NA
d_gene: TRBD2
j_gene: TRBJ2-7
v_gene: TRBV5-4
CDR3nt: TGTGCCAGCAGCCCTCCGACTAGCGGAAGCTACGAGCAGTACTTC
CDR3aa: CASSPPTSGSYEQYF

abundance: NA
d_gene: NA
j_gene: TRBJ2-7
v_gene: TRBV7-2
CDR3nt: TGTGCCAGCAGCCCACGCCTAGGGGGCTCCTACGAGCAGTACTTC
CDR3aa: CASSPRLGGSYEQYF

abundance: NA
d_gene: NA
j_gene: TRBJ1-2
v_gene: TRBV7-2
CDR3nt: TGTGCCAGCAGAGCCCAGGGAACCTTTATGTACTATGGCTACACCTTC
CDR3aa: CASRAQGTFMYYGYTF

abundance: NA
d_gene: TRBD1
j_gene: TRBJ2-3
v_gene: TRBV7-9
CDR3nt: TGTGCCAGCAGCTCGATCCCGGGACAGGGGCTAGATACGCAGTATTTT
CDR3aa: CASSSIPGQGLDTQYF

abundance: NA
d_gene: NA
j_gene: TRBJ1-6
v_gene: TRBV5-4
CDR3nt: TGTGCCAGCAGCTTGGCCCGCGGAGTGGGTTCACCCCTCCACTTT
CDR3aa: CASSLARGVGSPLHF

abundance: NA
d_gene: NA
j_gene: TRBJ2-3
v_gene: TRBV10-2
CDR3nt: TGCGCCAGCAGCGCAGGGTTTAGCACAGATACGCAGTATTTT
CDR3aa: CASSAGFSTDTQYF

abundance: NA
d_gene: NA
j_gene: TRBJ2-3
v_gene: TRBV5-1
CDR3nt: TGCGCCAGCCGCTTTAGGACAGATAGCACAGATACGCAGTATTTT
CDR3aa: CASRFRTDSTDTQYF

abundance: NA
d_gene: NA
j_gene: TRBJ1-2
v_gene: TRBV5-4
CDR3nt: TGTGCCAGCAGCTTCGGGGGGCGAAGTAGCTATGGCTACACCTTC
CDR3aa: CASSFGGRSSYGYTF

abundance: NA
d_gene: TRBD2
j_gene: TRBJ2-7
v_gene: TRBV7-8
CDR3nt: TGTGCCAGCAGCTCTCCGTTAGACAGGGGGGGACTAGCGGGCTACGAGCAGTACTTC
CDR3aa: CASSSPLDRGGLAGYEQYF

abundance: NA
d_gene: NA
j_gene: TRBJ2-1
v_gene: TRBV9
CDR3nt: TGTGCCAGCAGCCCTGGGGCGTTGAATGAGCAGTTCTTC
CDR3aa: CASSPGALNEQFF

abundance: few
d_gene: TRBD1
j_gene: TRBJ1-1
v_gene: TRBV7-9
CDR3nt: TGTGCCAGCAGCCCAGGACAGGATCGGGGGACTGAAGCTTTCTTT
CDR3aa: CASSPGQDRGTEAFF

abundance: NA
d_gene: TRBD1
j_gene: TRBJ1-4
v_gene: TRBV2
CDR3nt: TGTGCCAGCAGCCAAGACAGGGGCCGCGAAAAACTGTTTTTT
CDR3aa: CASSQDRGREKLFF

abundance: NA
d_gene: NA
j_gene: TRBJ1-3
v_gene: TRBV7-8
CDR3nt: TGTGCCAGCAGCTCACGGTCCAACACCATATATTTT
CDR3aa: CASSSRSNTIYF

abundance: once
d_gene: NA
j_gene: TRBJ1-1
v_gene: TRBV5-4
CDR3nt: TGTGCCAGCAGCTTGCCTCAAGGACAGAACACTGAAGCTTTCTTT
CDR3aa: CASSLPQGQNTEAFF

abundance: NA
d_gene: NA
j_gene: TRBJ2-7
v_gene: TRBV27
CDR3nt: TGTGCCAGCAGTTTAATCATTGGAGACTACGAGCAGTACTTC
CDR3aa: CASSLIIGDYEQYF

abundance: NA
d_gene: NA
j_gene: TRBJ2-5
v_gene: TRBV13
CDR3nt: TGTGCCAGCAGCTTAGGGTCAGGGGCCGCGGAGACCCAGTACTTC
CDR3aa: CASSLGSGAAETQYF